The 23 T cell receptor beta chains presented below share a single source sample, sequenced in a study of tissue T cells after allogeneic stem cell transplantation. Assay: immunoSEQ multiplex PCR; the TCRdb copy retains only in-frame clones and omits some. Of 45,000 to 50,000 clones detected, around 73% appear once; the ten largest clones hold about 0.7%. Sequenced: sorted cells pooled from one or two spleens. These receptor sequences come from a pool of C57BL/6 mice in good health.

Notes on this clone: Mouse gene names apply. The sequence runs out 1 residue before the end of the CDR3; the remainder is reconstructed from the germline J gene. The rearrangement links TRBV13-2 to TRBJ1-5; D call uncertain. V lost 3 bases and J lost 0, with 7 bases in between. The CDR3 contains 14 residues. CDR1 is NNHNN and CDR2 is SYGAGS in the germline V gene (reference sequence). The CDR3 bases that were read are TGTGCCAGCGGTGCTACAAATAACAACCAGGCTCCGCTT. Translated: CASGATNNNQAPL. The CDR3, in full, reads CASGATNNNQAPLF.

About this clone: Mouse gene names and germline throughout. The read terminates 1 residue before the CDR3 end, so the remaining end is supplied by the germline J gene. The chain combines TRBV20 with TRBJ2-5; maybe TRBD1 (5 bases). Germline V lookup: CDR1 GFQATS, CDR2 STVNSAI. Trimming pared 3 bases from V and 2 bases from J, leaving 12 bases between. The CDR3 totals 14 residues. The sequenced part of the CDR3 DNA is TGTGGTGCTAGCCAGGGAGTTATCCAAGACACCCAGTAC. Translating gives CGASQGVIQDTQY. The full CDR3 reads CGASQGVIQDTQYF.

In its sample, this clone was seen once. Here the gene names and germline are mouse. The DNA ends 1 residue before the CDR3 does, and the rest of the CDR3 is filled in from the germline J gene. The chain joins TRBV13-3 to TRBJ1-6; D ambiguous. TRBJ1-6 is annotated as an ORF whose role is uncertain. The germline CDR1 and CDR2 sequences are NNHDY and SYVADS. V was shortened by 2 bases and J by 0 bases, with 6 bases between the two germline ends. The CDR3 length is 15 residues. Incomplete CDR3 DNA: TGTGCCAGCAGTGACACGGTTTCCTATAATTCGCCCCTCTAC. The encoded protein is CASSDTVSYNSPLY. The entire CDR3 sequence reads CASSDTVSYNSPLYF.

Only a few counts were recorded for this clone. Each gene name is a mouse one. The CDR3 end lies 1 residue beyond the end of the read and is filled in from the germline J gene. The rearrangement uses TRBV13-2 and TRBJ2-7, with 12 bases matching TRBD1. Trimming took 4 bases from V and 5 from J; bases not matched to a gene: 4. Per germline, CDR1 NNHNN and CDR2 SYGAGS (reference sequence). The CDR3 has 14 amino acids. The CDR3 loop is CASGPGQGADEQYF. CDR3 DNA (partial): TGTGCCAGCGGTCCGGGACAGGGGGCGGATGAACAGTAC.

Concerning this clone: The genes and germline here are from mouse. The observed sequence ends 1 residue before the CDR3 terminus, with the missing tail filled in from the germline J gene. V gene TRBV13-2 combines with J gene TRBJ2-4; 12 bases agree with TRBD2. CDR1 and CDR2 (germline): NNHNN, SYGAGS (reference sequence). With 5 bases clipped from V and 0 bases from J, the junction kept 7 bases outside the gene matches. The CDR3 is 17 amino acids. CDR3 bases read: TGTGCCAGCGGGAAAGACTGGGGGGGCGCGAGTCAAAACACCTTGTAC. This codes for CASGKDWGGASQNTLY. The full CDR3 protein is CASGKDWGGASQNTLYF.

Note on this clone: Here the gene names and germline are mouse. The read ends 1 residue before the CDR3 terminus; that terminus is restored from the germline J gene. The sample contains more than one DNA sequence encoding this CDR3. The V call is TRBV15, the J call TRBJ2-4, with D uncertain. Trimming removed 1 base at V and 2 bases at J, with 4 bases between. Looked up from germline, CDR1 is SGHND and CDR2 is FRSKSL. The CDR3 loop spans 13 amino acids. The CDR3 bases that were read are TGTGCCAGCAGTTTAGGGGTTCAAAACACCTTGTAC. Residues: CASSLGVQNTLY. The entire CDR3 reads CASSLGVQNTLYF.

Of note for this clone: Mouse names are used for the genes. The read halts 1 residue ahead of the CDR3 end, with the missing end drawn from the germline J gene. J is TRBJ2-5 and V is TRBV4; 9 nucleotides align to TRBD2. CDR3 length: 14 amino acids. The V and J ends lost 5 bases and 4 bases, in that order; junction bases with no gene match: 4. Per the germline V gene, CDR1 is LGHDT and CDR2 is YNNKQL (reference sequence). The CDR3 loop is CASSLGLGEDTQYF. The covered CDR3 bases are TGTGCCAGCAGCCTGGGACTGGGAGAAGACACCCAGTAC.

This clone was counted only a few times. The genes and germline here are from mouse. The CDR3 DNA, read in part, is TGTGCCTGGGGACAGAGCTCCTATGAACAGTAC. Its protein product is CAWGQSSYEQY. The full CDR3 protein reads CAWGQSSYEQYF. V and J are TRBV31 and TRBJ2-7; D is perhaps TRBD1 (6 bases). Sequencing ends 1 residue short of the CDR3 end; the germline J gene provides the rest. Trimming cost V 5 bases and J 0 bases, with 8 bases left between them. The CDR3 spans 12 residues. CDR1 is GKSSPN and CDR2 is SITVG in the germline V gene.

About this clone: Gene names are the mouse ones. The read terminates 1 residue ahead of where the CDR3 ends, so the germline J gene completes it. V and J are TRBV12-1 and TRBJ2-4; D is undetermined. Germline CDR1 SGHSN, CDR2 HYEKVE. V gave up 0 bases and J gave up 2 bases, with 5 bases separating them. CDR3 size: 13 residues. The sequenced CDR3 bases are TGTGCCAGCTCTCTCTCCATTCAAAACACCTTGTAC. It specifies CASSLSIQNTLY. The whole CDR3 sequence is CASSLSIQNTLYF. Looking up the rest from reference TRBV12-1 and TRBJ2-4 gives the full variable domain: DSGVVQSPRHIIKEKGGRSVLTCIPISGHSNVVWYQQTLGKELKFLIQHYEKVERDKGFLPSRFSVQQFDDYHSEMNMSALELEDSAMYFCASSLSIQNTLYFGAGTRLSVL.

Details on this clone: The gene names given are mouse names. The CDR3 is cut off 1 residue early in the read; its end comes from the germline J gene. The genes are TRBV13-2 and TRBJ1-1; TRBD1 aligns across 10 bases. V lost 2 bases and J lost 6; bases outside the gene matches: 7. Germline V gene sequence: CDR1 NNHNN, CDR2 SYGAGS (reference sequence). The CDR3 extends over 15 amino acids. The CDR3 bases that were read are TGTGCCAGCGGTGACCAGACAGGGGGCACCTCAGAAGTCTTC. This encodes CASGDQTGGTSEVF. The entire CDR3 reads CASGDQTGGTSEVFF.

Remarks on this clone: The genes and germline here are from mouse. The DNA ends 1 residue before the CDR3 does, and the rest of the CDR3 is filled in from the germline J gene. V is TRBV13-3 and J is TRBJ1-1, with TRBD1 identical over 7 bases. The CDR3 is 13 residues long. Trimming cost V 5 bases and J 0 bases; bases outside gene matches: 1. Per the germline V gene, CDR1 is NNHDY and CDR2 is SYVADS. CDR3 loop: CASSGTANTEVFF. CDR3 DNA, as far as it was read: TGTGCCAGCAGCGGGACAGCAAACACAGAAGTCTTC.

As concerns this clone: Gene names and germline match the mouse. The read terminates 1 residue ahead of where the CDR3 ends, so the germline J gene completes it. The genes are TRBV13-2 and TRBJ2-1; D is possibly TRBD2 (6 bases). V shed 3 bases and J shed 3 bases, with 10 bases lying between them. The CDR3 consists of 14 residues. Per germline, CDR1 NNHNN and CDR2 SYGAGS (reference sequence). The CDR3 loop is CASGADWSYAEQFF. Partial CDR3 DNA: TGTGCCAGCGGTGCCGACTGGTCCTATGCTGAGCAGTTC.

A note on this clone: The listed genes are named as in mouse. With the read ending 1 residue before the CDR3 end, the germline J gene is used to fill in that end. The chain recombines TRBV13-2 with TRBJ1-4, with 7 bases lining up with TRBD1. The CDR3 length is 12 residues. In germline, CDR1 is NNHNN, CDR2 SYGAGS (reference sequence). Trimming cost V 5 bases and J 7 bases; bases outside gene matches: 2. CDR3 region: CASGTGPERLFF. The sequenced CDR3 bases are TGTGCCAGCGGGACAGGGCCCGAAAGATTATTT.

Of note for this clone: The gene symbols are mouse symbols. The read gets to within 1 residue of the CDR3 end, and the germline J gene fills in the rest. V and J are TRBV13-1 and TRBJ2-5; no reliable D call. Trimming removed 2 bases from V and 1 base from J, with 5 bases in between. The CDR3 totals 13 residues. In germline, CDR1 is NSHNY, CDR2 SYGAGN. CDR3: CASSDRDQDTQYF. The covered CDR3 bases are TGTGCCAGCAGTGACCGGGACCAAGACACCCAGTAC.

A single count supports this clone. Gene labels here are mouse ones. The read ends 1 residue before the CDR3 terminus; that terminus is restored from the germline J gene. The V and J genes are TRBV1 and TRBJ2-4, with D perhaps matching TRBD1 or TRBD2 (5 bases each). The CDR3 covers 14 residues. Trimming pared 1 base from V and 1 base from J, leaving 6 bases between. Germline CDR1 and CDR2: NSQYPW and LRSPGD (reference sequence). This CDR3 reads CTCSAVGRQNTLYF. The CDR3 DNA, read in part, is TGCACCTGCAGTGCAGTGGGGCGTCAAAACACCTTGTAC.

Concerning this clone itself: Gene names are mouse gene names. The CDR3 end is not reached by the read, which stops 1 residue before it; the germline J gene fills it in. This chain uses TRBV29 with TRBJ2-5, with 8 bases identical to TRBD2. The CDR3 contains 14 residues. In germline, CDR1 is MSHET, CDR2 SYDVDS. V lost 2 bases, J lost 6 bases, and 4 bases stayed unmatched. CDR3 in amino acids: CASSLGGGLDTQYF. Incomplete CDR3 DNA: TGTGCTAGCAGTTTAGGGGGGGGGCTGGACACCCAGTAC.

In the case of this clone: All gene names here are mouse names. Read data end 1 residue before the CDR3 end; the end is taken from the germline J gene. The chain links TRBV1 to TRBJ2-1; TRBD1 might be the D (6 bases). Germline CDR1 reads NSQYPW; CDR2 reads LRSPGD (reference sequence). V was pared by 3 bases and J by 0 bases, with 9 bases between. The length of the CDR3 is 15 residues. CDR3 bases read: TGCACCTGCAGTGCGACAGGAGATAACTATGCTGAGCAGTTC. As protein: CTCSATGDNYAEQF. The entire CDR3 reads CTCSATGDNYAEQFF. The full variable domain, in which reference TRBV1 and TRBJ2-1 provide the parts outside the CDR3, is VTLLEQNPRWRLVPRGQAVNLRCILKNSQYPWMSWYQQDLQKQLQWLFTLRSPGDKEVKSLPGADYLATRVTDTELRLQVANMSQGRTLYCTCSATGDNYAEQFFGPGTRLTVL.

With regard to this clone: These gene names are mouse names. The CDR3 is cut off 1 residue early in the read; its end comes from the germline J gene. V usage is TRBV31 and J usage is TRBJ2-2; 11 nucleotides agree with TRBD2. The germline CDR1 and CDR2 sequences are GKSSPN and SITVG. J was trimmed by 4 bases and V by 3 bases; bases with no gene match: 4. The CDR3 covers 15 residues. CDR3 DNA (partial): TGTGCCTGGAGCCAGGGACTGGGGGTCACCGGGCAGCTCTAC. It yields the protein CAWSQGLGVTGQLY. The whole CDR3 protein reads CAWSQGLGVTGQLYF. Variable domain in full (rest from reference TRBV31 and TRBJ2-2): AQTIHQWPVAEIKAVGSPLSLGCTIKGKSSPNLYWYWQATGGTLQQLFYSITVGQVESVVQLNLSASRPKDDQFILSTEKLLLSHSGFYLCAWSQGLGVTGQLYFGEGSKLTVL.

This clone was picked up one time. Mouse names are used for the genes. With the read ending 1 residue before the CDR3 end, the germline J gene is used to fill in that end. Other DNA sequences of this sample code for an identical CDR3. V gene TRBV20 combines with J gene TRBJ2-5; D is undetermined. This CDR3 contains 13 residues. The V gene lost 0 bases and the J gene lost 0 bases, with 4 bases spanning the gap. CDR1 and CDR2 from the germline V gene are GFQATS and STVNSAI. Incomplete CDR3 DNA: TGTGGTGCTAGGGACCACAACCAAGACACCCAGTAC. Protein: CGARDHNQDTQY. In full, the CDR3 is CGARDHNQDTQYF.

Of note for this clone: The gene names here belong to mouse. The sequenced fragment ends 1 residue before the CDR3 boundary, so the rest is inferred from the germline J gene. The chain carries TRBV13-1 and TRBJ2-1; possibly TRBD1 for D (6 bases). V was pared by 2 bases and J by 4 bases, with 7 bases between. Germline lookup yields CDR1 NSHNY and CDR2 SYGAGN. The CDR3 is 13 residues long. Incomplete CDR3 DNA: TGTGCCAGCAGTGACCAGGGGTATGCTGAGCAGTTC. This translates into CASSDQGYAEQF. From start to end, the CDR3 is CASSDQGYAEQFF.

In regard to this clone: The genes are named according to mouse. The observed sequence ends 1 residue before the CDR3 terminus, with the missing tail filled in from the germline J gene. J is TRBJ2-4 and V is TRBV19; TRBD1 might be the D (5 bases). CDR1 and CDR2 (germline): FNHDT, SITEND (reference sequence). Between the trimmed V and J ends, which lost 4 bases and 3 bases, there was a span of 9 bases. This CDR3 region has 13 residues. The sequenced CDR3 bases are TGTGCCAGCAGTCGGAGGGGACAAAACACCTTGTAC. Translated, it gives CASSRRGQNTLY. The whole CDR3 sequence reads CASSRRGQNTLYF. The full variable domain, in which reference TRBV19 and TRBJ2-4 provide the parts outside the CDR3, is GGIITQTPKFLIGQEGQKLTLKCQQNFNHDTMYWYRQDSGKGLRLIYYSITENDLQKGDLSEGYDASREKKSSFSLTVTSAQKNEMAVFLCASSRRGQNTLYFGAGTRLSVL.

To note about this clone: The gene names given are mouse names. The CDR3 end lies 1 residue beyond the end of the read and is filled in from the germline J gene. The chain combines TRBV13-3 with TRBJ1-3; D is undetermined. Germline V lookup: CDR1 NNHDY, CDR2 SYVADS. The CDR3 length is 12 residues. V was clipped by 2 bases and J by 3 bases, with 3 bases between them. The CDR3 protein is CASSDSGNTLYF. CDR3 DNA (partial): TGTGCCAGCAGTGACAGTGGAAATACGCTCTAT.

This clone is medium-sized. All gene names here are mouse names. Read coverage stops 1 residue before the CDR3 terminus; the germline J gene supplies the remainder. V is TRBV19 and J is TRBJ2-7; 9 positions match TRBD2. This CDR3 has 14 amino acids. V was pared by 1 base and J by 2 bases, with 1 base of the junction left unmatched. The germline V gene has CDR1 FNHDT and CDR2 SITEND (reference sequence). CDR3: CASSINWGAYEQYF. The sequenced CDR3 bases are TGTGCCAGCAGTATAAACTGGGGGGCCTATGAACAGTAC.